This T cell receptor beta chain comes out of a study of radiotherapy plus CTLA-4 blockade in lung cancer. Study context: Across the patients, objective responses occurred in about 19%, and disease control in over 25%.

Repertoires were generated with immunoSEQ multiplex PCR, while TCRdb's copy carries only in-frame clones and drops some. The data contain roughly 59,000 clones, around 68% of them singletons. Those patients who had chemo-refractory metastatic non-small-cell lung cancer were given focal radiation along with CTLA-4 blockade through ipilimumab. Points on this clone: Its antigen is not known.

The CDR3 runs 16 residues. The trim removed 3 bases at V and 2 bases at J, leaving 8 bases unmatched. CDR1 LNHDA and CDR2 SQIVND come from the germline V gene (reference sequence). Broader study findings: Subsequent to radiotherapy plus ipilimumab, tumor-derived TCR clones underwent expansion in blood. Dynamics of early blood T cell clones, together with interferon-beta, were reportedly the best predictors of response.

The source was peripheral blood, collected from a patient treated with radiotherapy plus ipilimumab. V and J are TRBV19 and TRBJ2-7, with TRBD1 identical over 9 bases. This TCR came from a human donor with non-small cell lung cancer whose response to radiotherapy plus ipilimumab could not be evaluated. CDR3 region: CASSIDFGTGTYEQYF. CDR3 bases: TGTGCCAGTAGTATTGATTTCGGGACAGGGACCTACGAGCAGTACTTC.